These 23 T cell receptor beta chains were sequenced from one sample in a study of cytomegalovirus exposure and HLA in healthy donors. The PCR used 60 Vbeta and 13 Jbeta primers. TCRdb's table, derived via immunoSEQ multiplex PCR, lists solely in-frame clones and lacks some. This table has over 150,000 clones, about three quarters appearing once. Sequenced input: PBMCs. These TCRs come from a woman aged 50 to 60 in good health and CMV-seropositive.

The V and J genes are TRBV4-2 and TRBJ2-5; 9 positions match TRBD1. CDR1 is LGHNA, CDR2 YNFKEQ, per germline. The V and J ends lost 0 bases and 3 bases, in that order; junction bases with no gene match: 2. The CDR3 has 15 amino acids. CDR3 in amino acids: CASSQEGTGKETQYF. CDR3 DNA sequence: TGTGCCAGCAGCCAAGAAGGGACAGGGAAAGAGACCCAGTACTTC.

This clone showed up just once. The chain carries TRBV6-1 and TRBJ1-2; 7 nucleotides match TRBD1. V lost 6 bases, J lost 8 bases, and 9 bases stayed unmatched. The CDR3 is 13 amino acids. Germline loops: CDR1 MNHNS, CDR2 SASEGT. This CDR3 is CASSYGQEKGYTF. The CDR3 coding sequence is TGTGCCAGCAGCTATGGACAGGAGAAAGGCTACACCTTC.

This chain links TRBV28 with TRBJ1-1, with 7 bases lining up with TRBD1. The CDR3 covers 16 residues. Germline V lookup: CDR1 MDHEN, CDR2 SYDVKM. V lost 6 bases to trimming and J lost 0 bases; unmatched junction nucleotides: 10. CDR3 in DNA: TGTGCCAGCAGCCTATCCGGGACAGTTTTGAACACTGAAGCTTTCTTT. It yields the protein CASSLSGTVLNTEAFF.

This sequence joins TRBV2 and TRBJ2-3; TRBD2 matches 13 bases. CDR1 and CDR2 (germline): SNHLY, FYNNEI. This CDR3 spans 18 amino acids. Trimming at V came to 8 bases and at J to 2 bases, leaving 13 bases not matched to a gene. The CDR3 nucleotides read TGTGCCAGCGTAGGGTTCGGGACTAGCGGGAAAGACACAGATACGCAGTATTTT. It is translated as CASVGFGTSGKDTDTQYF.

V gene TRBV10-2 combines with J gene TRBJ1-1, with 9 bases fitting TRBD1. CDR1 WSHSY and CDR2 SAAADI come from the germline V gene. V shed 6 bases, J shed 4 bases, and the junction held 3 bases outside the gene matches. The CDR3 has 13 amino acids. The CDR3 loop reads CASRTGGITEAFF. Written as DNA, the CDR3 is TGCGCCAGCAGGACAGGGGGAATCACTGAAGCTTTCTTT.

The V and J genes are TRBV19 and TRBJ1-1; no clear D gene. Per the germline V gene, CDR1 is LNHDA and CDR2 is SQIVND (reference sequence). Trimming shortened V by 5 bases and J by 4 bases, and 14 bases separated the two germline ends. The CDR3 has 14 amino acids. CDR3: CASSSEAQTTEAFF. The DNA for the CDR3 is TGTGCCAGTAGTTCTGAGGCGCAGACCACTGAAGCTTTCTTT.

The chain is built from TRBV28 and TRBJ1-2; D uncertain. Germline V gene data show CDR1 as MDHEN and CDR2 as SYDVKM. V was cut by 3 bases and J by 5 bases, with 16 bases left in between. This CDR3 has 15 residues. The CDR3 nucleotides are TGTGCCAGCAGTTTGTCCTGGGATGGAGGGTATGGCTACACCTTC. It translates to CASSLSWDGGYGYTF.

V is TRBV5-1 and J is TRBJ1-1, with a possible D match to TRBD1 (6 bases). The V end lost 4 bases, the J end lost 8 bases, and 12 bases lay between the germline ends. The CDR3 is 12 residues long. Germline values: CDR1 SGHRS, CDR2 YFSETQ. This CDR3 reads CASSQLRGEAFF. The CDR3 coding sequence is TGCGCCAGCAGCCAGCTGAGGGGGGAAGCTTTCTTT.

This chain uses TRBV7-9 with TRBJ2-4, with 14 bases lining up with TRBD2. The CDR3 consists of 15 residues. V was pared by 5 bases and J by 6 bases, with 3 bases of the junction left unmatched. CDR1 and CDR2 (germline): SEHNR, FQNEAQ (reference sequence). CDR3 loop: CASSPGLAGGNIQYF. DNA for the CDR3: TGTGCCAGCAGCCCTGGACTAGCGGGGGGAAACATTCAGTACTTC.

DNA of the CDR3: TGTGCCAGCAGCTTCGCCGGGGAGCTGTTTTTT. Its translation is CASSFAGELFF. The chain links TRBV11-2 to TRBJ2-2; D call uncertain. V was clipped by 3 bases and J by 6 bases, with 2 bases between them. Germline-derived CDR1 and CDR2 are SGHAT and FQNNGV. The CDR3 has 11 residues.

In nucleotides, the CDR3 is TGTGCCAGCAGTAGGACAAGGCTTTTGGCACCCCTCCACTTT. This gives the protein CASSRTRLLAPLHF. The V and J genes are TRBV6-5 and TRBJ1-6; tentatively, D is TRBD1 (5 bases). V dropped 5 bases and J dropped 11 bases, with 16 bases sitting between them. There are 14 residues in the CDR3. Germline V gene data show CDR1 as MNHEY and CDR2 as SVGAGI.

This clone was seen just once. CDR3 residues: CASPPETGTGELFF. Written as DNA, the CDR3 is TGTGCCAGCCCTCCAGAGACAGGGACGGGGGAGCTGTTTTTT. V gene TRBV18 combines with J gene TRBJ2-2; 7 bases map to TRBD1. The CDR3 has 14 residues. Germline loops: CDR1 KGHSH, CDR2 LQKENI. With V trimmed by 8 bases and J by 8 bases, 11 bases remained unmatched. The variable domain in full, with the rest retrieved from reference TRBV18 and TRBJ2-2, is NAGVMQNPRHLVRRRGQEARLRCSPMKGHSHVYWYRQLPEEGLKFMVYLQKENIIDESGMPKERFSAEFPKEGPSILRIQQVVRGDSAAYFCASPPETGTGELFFGEGSRLTVL.

The rearrangement links TRBV7-2 to TRBJ1-5; tentatively, D is TRBD1 (5 bases). Germline assignment: CDR1 SGHTA and CDR2 FQGNSA. This CDR3 is built from 13 residues. Trimming left V 4 bases short and J 3 bases short, with 7 bases between. The CDR3 sequence: CASSWDFNQPQHF. The CDR3 DNA sequence: TGTGCCAGCAGCTGGGACTTCAATCAGCCCCAGCATTTT.

The rearrangement links TRBV5-4 to TRBJ1-4; TRBD1 might be the D (6 bases). CDR3 length equals 14 residues. In germline, CDR1 is SGHNT, CDR2 YYREEE (reference sequence). V was shortened by 5 bases and J by 10 bases, with 18 bases between the two germline ends. CDR3 region: CASSSTLTQGKLFF. CDR3 bases: TGTGCCAGCAGTTCCACCCTAACACAGGGAAAACTGTTTTTT. The variable domain in full, completed from reference TRBV5-4 and TRBJ1-4, reads ETGVTQSPTHLIKTRGQQVTLRCSSQSGHNTVSWYQQALGQGPQFIFQYYREEENGRGNFPPRFSGLQFPNYSSELNVNALELDDSALYLCASSSTLTQGKLFFGSGTQLSVL.

The chain combines TRBV7-8 with TRBJ2-7, with 7 bases identical to TRBD1. The CDR3 totals 12 residues. The junction had 3 bases not matched to a gene; V was cut back by 4 bases and J by 6 bases. Per germline, CDR1 SGHVS and CDR2 FQNEAQ. Here the CDR3 DNA reads TGTGCCAGCAGCTCGGGACAGAGCGAGCAGTACTTC. This gives the protein CASSSGQSEQYF.

The chain carries TRBV7-2 and TRBJ2-7, with D unclear. The CDR3 covers 11 residues. V was trimmed by 2 bases and J by 4 bases, leaving 3 bases between them. Germline lookup yields CDR1 SGHTA and CDR2 FQGNSA. The CDR3 DNA sequence: TGTGCCAGCAGCTTAACTTACGAGCAGTACTTC. This encodes CASSLTYEQYF.

V usage is TRBV7-2 and J usage is TRBJ1-2; 8 bases map to TRBD1. Looked up from germline, CDR1 is SGHTA and CDR2 is FQGNSA. This CDR3 region has 14 residues. The V gene end was trimmed by 5 bases and the J gene end by 8 bases; junction bases not matched to a gene: 10. The CDR3 DNA sequence: TGTGCCAGCAGCCCGACAGGGGCCCCCCGGGGCTACACCTTC. This gives the protein CASSPTGAPRGYTF.

The count of this clone is one. V and J are TRBV11-3 and TRBJ1-6; 8 nucleotides agree with TRBD1. The V gene end was trimmed by 4 bases and the J gene end by 6 bases; junction bases not matched to a gene: 11. The length of the CDR3 is 17 residues. CDR1 and CDR2 (germline): SGHNT, YENEEA. The CDR3 sequence is CASSSWGQGAFNSPLHF. Written as DNA, the CDR3 is TGTGCCAGCAGCTCGTGGGGGCAGGGGGCTTTTAATTCACCCCTCCACTTT. The entire variable domain, with the rest obtained from reference TRBV11-3 and TRBJ1-6, is as follows: EAGVVQSPRYKIIEKKQPVAFWCNPISGHNTLYWYLQNLGQGPELLIRYENEEAVDDSQLPKDRFSAERLKGVDSTLKIQPAELGDSAVYLCASSSWGQGAFNSPLHFGNGTRLTVT.

The genes are TRBV18 and TRBJ2-1; the match to TRBD2 covers 13 bases. Germline CDR1 KGHSH, CDR2 LQKENI. The junction had 6 bases not matched to a gene; V was cut back by 4 bases and J by 6 bases. CDR3 length: 16 amino acids. The CDR3 protein is CASSLLTSGGANEQFF. The CDR3 region has the DNA TGTGCCAGCTCACTTCTAACTAGCGGGGGGGCCAATGAGCAGTTCTTC.

V is TRBV9 and J is TRBJ2-5; perhaps TRBD1 as D (5 bases). The germline V gene has CDR1 SGDLS and CDR2 YYNGEE. Trimming took off 3 bases at V and 4 bases at J, with 13 bases between the two ends. This CDR3 region has 14 residues. The CDR3, as DNA: TGTGCCAGCAGCGGACCAACGCAGGGAGAGACCCAGTACTTC. Protein product: CASSGPTQGETQYF.

V usage is TRBV30 and J usage is TRBJ1-1; 7 bases are shared with TRBD1. The V gene end was trimmed by 0 bases and the J gene end by 10 bases; junction bases not matched to a gene: 2. The CDR3 spans 11 residues. Germline CDR1 GTSNPN, CDR2 SVGIG (reference sequence). The CDR3 nucleotides are TGTGCCTGGAGTGTGACAGGGTTAGCTTTCTTT. The encoded protein is CAWSVTGLAFF.

The J gene is TRBJ1-5, the V gene TRBV25-1, with D possibly being TRBD1 (5 bases). This CDR3 spans 15 amino acids. Germline values: CDR1 MGHDK, CDR2 SYGVNS. Trimming stripped 4 bases from V and 3 bases from J, with 13 bases between. The CDR3 bases are TGTGCCAGCAGTGGATCGGGGGGAGACAATCAGCCCCAGCATTTT. Amino acid sequence: CASSGSGGDNQPQHF.

This sequence joins TRBV5-4 and TRBJ2-5; D not resolved. With 4 bases removed from V and 5 bases from J, the gap between germline ends came to 12 bases. Per the germline V gene, CDR1 is SGHNT and CDR2 is YYREEE (reference sequence). The CDR3 has 13 amino acids. The CDR3 reads CASSTQLGETQYF. As DNA, the CDR3 is TGTGCCAGCAGCACCCAACTCGGGGAGACCCAGTACTTC.